The 32 T cell receptor beta chains below were found in one sample sequenced in a study of graft-versus-host responses after intestinal transplantation. Assay used: immunoSEQ multiplex PCR; TCRdb lists only in-frame clones, some missing. The sample lists tens of thousands of clones, around 92% seen once, with 0.38% in the top ten. Their antigen targets remain unknown. The material sequenced was unstimulated CD4+ T cells sorted from spleen or lymph node cells, taken before transplant. Receptors were obtained from a human donor who was the organ donor for an intestinal transplant.

This chain links TRBV29-1 with TRBJ1-1; D gene unclear. Germline CDR1 SQVTM, CDR2 ANQGSEA. CDR3 length: 12 residues. V was clipped by 3 bases and J by 4 bases, with 9 bases between them. In DNA form, the CDR3 reads TGCAGCGTTGACCTATTCGGCACTGAAGCTTTCTTT. Translated, it gives CSVDLFGTEAFF.

The V call is TRBV19, the J call TRBJ1-1, with D unclear. CDR3 length: 14 residues. The V and J ends lost 3 bases and 3 bases respectively, with 11 bases between them. CDR1 and CDR2 (germline): LNHDA, SQIVND (reference sequence). The CDR3 DNA is TGTGCCAGTAGTATCTCGTCCCGGGACACTGAAGCTTTCTTT. Translating it yields CASSISSRDTEAFF. The variable domain in full, completed from reference TRBV19 and TRBJ1-1, reads DGGITQSPKYLFRKEGQNVTLSCEQNLNHDAMYWYRQDPGQGLRLIYYSQIVNDFQKGDIAEGYSVSREKKESFPLTVTSAQKNPTAFYLCASSISSRDTEAFFGQGTRLTVV.

The V gene is TRBV7-6, the J gene TRBJ2-3; no definite D call. CDR3 length equals 12 residues. Germline assignment: CDR1 SGHVS and CDR2 FNYEAQ. V was shortened by 5 bases and J by 4 bases, with 7 bases between the two germline ends. CDR3 in amino acids: CASSAAADTQYF. DNA of the CDR3: TGTGCCAGCAGCGCCGCGGCAGATACGCAGTATTTT.

This clone has only one observation. This chain's CDR3 is CASSLSGYEQYF. DNA for the CDR3: TGTGCCAGCAGCTTATCGGGATACGAGCAGTACTTC. This chain links TRBV11-2 with TRBJ2-5; D is perhaps TRBD2 (5 bases). The J call is uncertain, as TRBJ2-7 better fits the DNA end. CDR1 and CDR2 from the germline V gene are SGHAT and FQNNGV. This CDR3 has 12 amino acids.

This chain links TRBV7-2 with TRBJ1-5; possibly TRBD1 for D (6 bases). In germline, CDR1 is SGHTA, CDR2 FQGNSA. This CDR3 spans 15 amino acids. Trimming removed 5 bases at V and 5 bases at J, with 16 bases between. Here the CDR3 reads CASSVTGTSDQPQHF. The CDR3 bases are TGTGCCAGCAGCGTAACCGGGACATCAGATCAGCCCCAGCATTTT.

The chain employs TRBV5-8 and TRBJ2-3; 13 bases align to TRBD2. Germline trimming cut 0 bases from V and 7 bases from J; bases unmatched to any gene: 8. The CDR3 contains 17 residues. Looked up from germline, CDR1 is SGHTS and CDR2 is YDEGEE. The CDR3 spells CASSLGPTSGGRNTQYF. In DNA form, the CDR3 reads TGTGCCAGCAGCTTGGGACCGACTAGCGGGGGGCGAAATACGCAGTATTTT.

The genes are TRBV7-2 and TRBJ2-1; D is undetermined. CDR3 size: 13 residues. V gave up 4 bases and J gave up 0 bases, with 4 bases separating them. Looked up from germline, CDR1 is SGHTA and CDR2 is FQGNSA. In nucleotides, the CDR3 is TGTGCCAGCAGCTACGACTCCTACAATGAGCAGTTCTTC. Translation gives CASSYDSYNEQFF.

The rearrangement uses TRBV21-1 and TRBJ2-3; TRBD2 is the table's D call, not checked against the DNA. TRBV21-1 is a documented pseudogene. There are 18 residues in the CDR3. The CDR3 DNA reads as TGTGCCAGCAGCAAACCAACTAGCGGGGGGGCCGAGGGAGATACGCAGTATTTT. Protein sequence: CASSKPTSGGAEGDTQYF.

V and J are TRBV11-2 and TRBJ2-3; tentatively, D is TRBD2 (5 bases). V lost 0 bases, J lost 0 bases, and 10 bases lay in between. This CDR3 has 16 amino acids. Germline CDR1 SGHAT, CDR2 FQNNGV. The CDR3 bases are TGTGCCAGCAGCTTAGAGGGGAGAACTAGCACAGATACGCAGTATTTT. This sequence encodes CASSLEGRTSTDTQYF.

The rearrangement joins TRBV5-5 to TRBJ2-6, with 7 bases aligning to TRBD2. Germline values: CDR1 SGHKS, CDR2 YYEKEE (reference sequence). This CDR3 has 17 amino acids. With V trimmed by 0 bases and J by 3 bases, 6 bases remained unmatched. This CDR3 is CASSLEGGKYGANVLTF. The CDR3 DNA reads as TGTGCCAGCAGCTTGGAGGGAGGGAAGTATGGGGCCAACGTCCTGACTTTC. Complete variable domain (other parts from reference TRBV5-5 and TRBJ2-6): DAGVTQSPTHLIKTRGQQVTLRCSPISGHKSVSWYQQVLGQGPQFIFQYYEKEERGRGNFPDRFSARQFPNYSSELNVNALLLGDSALYLCASSLEGGKYGANVLTFGAGSRLTVL.

J is TRBJ2-4 and V is TRBV7-3; D gene uncertain. V lost 5 bases, J lost 0 bases, and 23 bases lay in between. Germline values: CDR1 SGHTA, CDR2 FQGTGA. This CDR3 spans 19 amino acids. CDR3 region: CASSRTARSTHLAKNIQYF. The CDR3, as DNA: TGTGCCAGCAGCCGCACAGCCAGGTCCACCCATCTAGCCAAAAACATTCAGTACTTC.

The chain employs TRBV7-2 and TRBJ2-7; 8 bases match TRBD2. Germline V lookup: CDR1 SGHTA, CDR2 FQGNSA. V lost 1 base to trimming and J lost 7 bases; unmatched junction nucleotides: 12. The length of the CDR3 is 16 residues. In DNA, the CDR3 is TGTGCCAGCAGCTTAGTCCGGGCGAGTTTAGCGGGGGAGCAGTACTTC. Its protein product is CASSLVRASLAGEQYF.

This clone occurred a few times. The rearrangement joins TRBV5-6 to TRBJ1-3; D ambiguous. Looked up from germline, CDR1 is SGHDT and CDR2 is YYEEEE. The CDR3 extends over 13 amino acids. V was clipped by 2 bases and J by 7 bases, with 10 bases between them. The CDR3 region has the DNA TGTGCCAGCAGCTTATATTCGGGGAACACCATATATTTT. This codes for CASSLYSGNTIYF.

This sequence joins TRBV7-3 and TRBJ2-5; possibly TRBD2 for D (5 bases). CDR1 and CDR2 from the germline V gene are SGHTA and FQGTGA. The CDR3 covers 17 residues. The germline V and J ends were trimmed by 5 bases and 1 base, with 20 bases remaining between them. The CDR3 sequence: CASSPKGPGKGQETQYF. The CDR3 region has the DNA TGTGCCAGCAGCCCAAAAGGTCCCGGGAAGGGCCAAGAGACCCAGTACTTC.

The chain joins TRBV7-9 to TRBJ1-2; 7 nucleotides line up with TRBD1. The CDR3 consists of 15 residues. The trim removed 3 bases at V and 11 bases at J, leaving 15 bases unmatched. Germline values: CDR1 SEHNR, CDR2 FQNEAQ (reference sequence). CDR3 nucleotides: TGTGCCAGCAGCTTTGAGTTGATTATCCAGGGACAGTACACCTTC. This codes for CASSFELIIQGQYTF.

The chain recombines TRBV2 with TRBJ2-2; 8 positions agree with TRBD1. CDR3 length equals 15 residues. Trimming removed 8 bases from V and 4 bases from J; junction bases left unmatched: 9. CDR1 and CDR2 (germline): SNHLY, FYNNEI. The CDR3 bases are TGTGCCAGCCGATACGGACAGGGTAGCACCGGGGAGCTGTTTTTT. Translating gives CASRYGQGSTGELFF.

CDR3 residues: CASIYNRVVYF. CDR3 DNA: TGTGCCAGCATTTATAACAGGGTTGTGTATTTT. The rearrangement links TRBV6-5 to TRBJ2-3, with D maybe TRBD1 (6 bases). Trimming left V 7 bases short and J 14 bases short, with 16 bases between. CDR1 is MNHEY, CDR2 SVGAGI, per germline. This CDR3 spans 11 amino acids.

V gene TRBV5-1 combines with J gene TRBJ2-5; 9 positions agree with TRBD2. The CDR3 sequence is 14 residues long. In germline, CDR1 is SGHRS, CDR2 YFSETQ. The J segment lost 1 base and the V segment lost 7 bases, leaving 5 bases of the junction unmatched. CDR3 residues: CASGLAPPQETQYF. CDR3 bases: TGCGCCAGCGGACTAGCGCCCCCCCAAGAGACCCAGTACTTC.

The gene calls are TRBV5-1 and TRBJ2-5, with 7 bases fitting TRBD1. The ends lost 0 bases at V and 1 base at J; junction bases unmatched: 3. Per germline, CDR1 SGHRS and CDR2 YFSETQ. CDR3 size: 15 residues. The CDR3 protein is CASSLARTGQETQYF. In DNA form, the CDR3 reads TGCGCCAGCAGCTTGGCACGGACAGGCCAAGAGACCCAGTACTTC.

This clone appeared a single time. This chain connects TRBV10-2 to TRBJ1-5; D gene uncertain. The CDR3 is 14 residues long. Trimming pared 3 bases from V and 4 bases from J, leaving 10 bases between. Germline V lookup: CDR1 WSHSY, CDR2 SAAADI. The CDR3 region is CASSDRGLNQPQHF. Written as DNA, the CDR3 is TGCGCCAGCAGTGATCGCGGCTTAAATCAGCCCCAGCATTTT.

This chain joins TRBV7-9 and TRBJ2-7; possible D gene TRBD1, 5 bases. The V end was cut by 5 bases, the J end by 1 base, with 6 bases between. The CDR3 contains 12 residues. Germline V lookup: CDR1 SEHNR, CDR2 FQNEAQ (reference sequence). CDR3 coding DNA: TGTGCCAGCAGCGGACAATCCTACGAGCAGTACTTC. Its translation is CASSGQSYEQYF.

The chain joins TRBV6-1 to TRBJ2-7, with a possible D match to TRBD2 (5 bases). V lost 6 bases, J lost 3 bases, and 18 bases lay in between. Looked up from germline, CDR1 is MNHNS and CDR2 is SASEGT. CDR3 length: 15 residues. CDR3 coding DNA: TGTGCCAGCAGGGTGAGAGCGGAGTCGGGCTACGAGCAGTACTTC. Amino acids: CASRVRAESGYEQYF.

This sequence joins TRBV7-3 and TRBJ2-3; weak D call: TRBD2 (5 bases). The CDR3 totals 13 residues. Trimming pared 2 bases from V and 4 bases from J, leaving 7 bases between. CDR1 is SGHTA, CDR2 FQGTGA, per germline. DNA for the CDR3: TGTGCCAGCAGCTTATCTAGCCCAGATACGCAGTATTTT. This sequence encodes CASSLSSPDTQYF. Using reference TRBV7-3 and TRBJ2-3 for the parts outside the CDR3, the full variable domain is GAGVSQTPSNKVTEKGKYVELRCDPISGHTALYWYRQSLGQGPEFLIYFQGTGAADDSGLPNDRFFAVRPEGSVSTLKIQRTERGDSAVYLCASSLSSPDTQYFGPGTRLTVL.

This rearrangement joins TRBV6-6 to TRBJ1-5; 9 nucleotides line up with TRBD1. CDR1 and CDR2 from the germline V gene are MNHNY and SVGAGI (reference sequence). The CDR3 covers 14 residues. The V gene end was trimmed by 6 bases and the J gene end by 7 bases; junction bases not matched to a gene: 7. For the CDR3, the DNA is TGTGCCAGCAGCCCGGGACAGGGTTACCAGCCCCAGCATTTT. This encodes CASSPGQGYQPQHF.

The chain couples TRBV5-6 to TRBJ2-5; the D is unclear. Deletions cut 0 bases from V and 11 bases from J, with 11 bases between. The germline V gene has CDR1 SGHDT and CDR2 YYEEEE. The CDR3 runs 12 residues. CDR3 loop: CASSLAGQQQYF. In DNA, the CDR3 is TGTGCCAGCAGCTTGGCAGGCCAGCAGCAGTACTTC.

The V and J genes are TRBV9 and TRBJ1-4; TRBD1 aligns across 11 bases. The CDR3 has 14 residues. Germline V gives CDR1 SGDLS, CDR2 YYNGEE. Trimming removed 2 bases from V and 8 bases from J; junction bases left unmatched: 2. The CDR3 sequence is CASSVGTGGEKLFF. CDR3 bases: TGTGCCAGCAGCGTCGGGACAGGGGGAGAAAAACTGTTTTTT. The whole variable domain, remainder taken from reference TRBV9 and TRBJ1-4, is DSGVTQTPKHLITATGQRVTLRCSPRSGDLSVYWYQQSLDQGLQFLIQYYNGEERAKGNILERFSAQQFPDLHSELNLSSLELGDSALYFCASSVGTGGEKLFFGSGTQLSVL.

With regard to this clone: Other DNA sequences within the sample encode an identical CDR3. V gene TRBV7-9 combines with J gene TRBJ2-7; no firm D call. Deletions cut 2 bases from V and 0 bases from J, with 8 bases between. In germline, CDR1 is SEHNR, CDR2 FQNEAQ (reference sequence). This CDR3 contains 14 residues. DNA of the CDR3: TGTGCCAGCAGCTTAAAGGGTAGCTCCTACGAGCAGTACTTC. Protein product: CASSLKGSSYEQYF.

This clone has a single count. The sample has other DNA sequences that encode this CDR3 too. The chain uses TRBV7-2 and TRBJ2-5, with a weak D call TRBD1 (6 bases). Deletions cut 3 bases from V and 0 bases from J, with 14 bases between. The CDR3 has 16 residues. Germline V lookup: CDR1 SGHTA, CDR2 FQGNSA. CDR3 nucleotides: TGTGCCAGCAGCTTTGGCAGGGGCATCTACCAAGAGACCCAGTACTTC. Translating gives CASSFGRGIYQETQYF.

The genes are TRBV7-3 and TRBJ1-5; D remains ambiguous. CDR3 size: 17 residues. Germline-derived CDR1 and CDR2 are SGHTA and FQGTGA. Trimming removed 5 bases at V and 5 bases at J, with 22 bases between. In DNA, the CDR3 is TGTGCCAGCAGCCCCCTGATCGAGAGTTCTTCGGATCAGCCCCAGCATTTT. Its protein is CASSPLIESSSDQPQHF.

The rearrangement joins TRBV6-5 to TRBJ2-7; either TRBD1 or TRBD2 may fit D (6 bases each). CDR1 MNHEY and CDR2 SVGAGI come from the germline V gene. This CDR3 contains 15 residues. V was clipped by 0 bases and J by 6 bases, with 15 bases between them. The CDR3 region has the DNA TGTGCCAGCAGTTACTCGACTACTAGGGGGGTCGAGCAGTACTTC. This encodes CASSYSTTRGVEQYF.

The chain carries TRBV7-9 and TRBJ2-6; D may be TRBD1 (6 bases). The CDR3 totals 15 residues. With 5 bases removed from V and 4 bases from J, the gap between germline ends came to 12 bases. The germline gives CDR1 SEHNR, CDR2 FQNEAQ (reference sequence). Written as DNA, the CDR3 is TGTGCCAGCAGCGCTCAGGGGAGAGGGGCCAACGTCCTGACTTTC. It encodes CASSAQGRGANVLTF.

The CDR3 DNA is TGTGCCAGCAGAGGAAACACCGGGGAGCTGTTTTTT. Protein: CASRGNTGELFF. V is TRBV2 and J is TRBJ2-2, with no clear D. From germline, CDR1 is SNHLY and CDR2 FYNNEI. The CDR3 runs 12 residues. Trimming removed 6 bases from V and 2 bases from J, with 4 bases in between.